Given below is one TCR beta chain in context. Its target is unknown. The V and J ends lost 6 bases and 0 bases respectively, with 13 bases between them. Germline CDR1 and CDR2: SGHRS and YFSETQ. This CDR3 has 14 residues. This sample is part of a study of a mutant IDH1 vaccine in newly diagnosed glioma. Across the study: Treated individuals were around 60% male and approximately 38% female, averaging roughly 43 years of age.

Sample time point: week 5, during vaccination. Every single dose of the vaccine, 300 ug of mutant IDH1 20-mer peptide, came with topical imiquimod. This table comes from immunoSEQ multiplex PCR, and its TCRdb copy is limited to in-frame clones, with some not included. The sample has roughly 51,000 clones, over 70% seen once. The study, taken as a whole, reports: Whatever changes occurred in top peripheral T cell clonotypes seemed unrelated to pseudoprogression.

The source material was PBMCs, sampled from a glioma patient whose treatment included an IDH1 peptide vaccine. The rearrangement links TRBV5-1 to TRBJ2-7, with a weak D call TRBD1 (6 bases). The receptor comes from a man under 40 with glioma. The CDR3 is CASNLDRNSYEQYF. Written as DNA, the CDR3 is TGCGCCAGCAACCTCGACAGGAACTCCTACGAGCAGTACTTC.